One T cell receptor (beta chain) is described in this entry. The data derive from a study of shared T cell receptors in the human thymus. Generated by immunoSEQ multiplex PCR, the TCRdb table keeps only in-frame clones and is missing some. This table has some 700,000 clones, approximately 90% appearing once. This same sample was also taken into another study, of human thymus T cells. Turning to that study: Infants served as donors; they were healthy and Finnish and were having corrective surgery for congenital heart defects. Thymic samples were excised during corrective heart operations. Repertoires from thymus and blood appeared to show biased V and J gene usage. A high degree of thymic repertoire overlap among unrelated individuals was reported in related research.

This receptor was taken from a boy younger than two with a congenital heart defect. The sample comprised thymocytes.

The CDR3: CASSLRGVETQYF. The CDR3 DNA reads as TGTGCCAGCAGCTTACGGGGGGTAGAGACCCAGTACTTC. The genes are TRBV13 and TRBJ2-5, with 7 bases fitting TRBD2. This CDR3 has 13 residues. Trimming at V came to 2 bases and at J to 4 bases, leaving 1 base not matched to a gene. The germline V gene has CDR1 PRHDT and CDR2 FYEKMQ (reference sequence).